These T cell receptor beta chains were read from a single sample in a study of blood T cell repertoires in COVID-19. Profiled with immunoSEQ multiplex PCR; TCRdb holds only in-frame clones, not every one. Found here are more than 250,000 clones, 87% of them singletons; the top ten hold about 6.1%. Sequencing input: PBMCs or T cells enriched from blood (not recorded which). The receptors originated from a woman aged 35 to 49 who had recovered from COVID-19. Each CDR3 is given with its conserved first and last residue. Fields, in order: CDR3 protein, CDR3 DNA, D gene, clone size, V gene, J gene. The D gene is left open where the match is weak. Only some rows state a clone size, as once, few, many or a class for expanded clones.

CDR3: CASSESFGSYNEQFF
DNA: TGCGCCAGCAGTGAGAGTTTCGGGTCCTACAATGAGCAGTTCTTC
D: -
size: -
V: TRBV10-1
J: TRBJ2-1

CDR3: CASSVGGTDTQYF
DNA: TGTGCCAGCAGCGTGGGAGGCACAGATACGCAGTATTTT
D: -
size: -
V: TRBV9
J: TRBJ2-3

CDR3: CASSRTSGSYNEQFF
DNA: TGTGCCAGCAGTCGGACTAGCGGGAGTTACAATGAGCAGTTCTTC
D: TRBD2
size: -
V: TRBV7-2
J: TRBJ2-1

CDR3: CASSPSRSPGDYGYTF
DNA: TGTGCCAGCTCCCCAAGCAGGTCGCCGGGGGACTATGGCTACACCTTC
D: -
size: -
V: TRBV18
J: TRBJ1-2

CDR3: CASSSAGTGRGNYGYTF
DNA: TGCGCCAGCAGCTCAGCCGGGACAGGGAGAGGTAACTATGGCTACACCTTC
D: TRBD1
size: -
V: TRBV4-1
J: TRBJ1-2

CDR3: CASSPTGGDEKLFF
DNA: TGTGCCAGCAGTCCGACAGGAGGTGATGAAAAACTGTTTTTT
D: -
size: -
V: TRBV28
J: TRBJ1-4

CDR3: CASSSRQGPQPQHF
DNA: TGTGCCAGCAGCTCCCGACAGGGCCCTCAGCCCCAGCATTTT
D: TRBD1
size: -
V: TRBV7-2
J: TRBJ1-5

CDR3: CASSTGQGSSGANVLTF
DNA: TGTGCCAGTAGTACGGGACAGGGCAGCTCTGGGGCCAACGTCCTGACTTTC
D: TRBD1
size: -
V: TRBV19
J: TRBJ2-6

CDR3: CASSLIAPYNSPLHF
DNA: TGTGCCAGCAGTTTAATAGCGCCCTATAATTCACCCCTCCACTTT
D: -
size: -
V: TRBV28
J: TRBJ1-6

CDR3: CAISNGGSDQPQHF
DNA: TGTGCCATCTCTAATGGGGGGTCGGATCAGCCCCAGCATTTT
D: -
size: -
V: TRBV10-3
J: TRBJ1-5

CDR3: CASSPAQTHNEQFF
DNA: TGTGCCAGCAGCCCGGCGCAGACTCACAATGAGCAGTTCTTC
D: -
size: -
V: TRBV7-8
J: TRBJ2-1

CDR3: CASSLQGLYGYTF
DNA: TGTGCCAGTAGTCTCCAGGGGCTCTATGGCTACACCTTC
D: -
size: -
V: TRBV19
J: TRBJ1-2

CDR3: CATSGLPGDEQYF
DNA: TGTGCCACCAGCGGCCTGCCGGGGGACGAGCAGTACTTC
D: -
size: few
V: TRBV15
J: TRBJ2-7

CDR3: CASSPRTSFNEQFF
DNA: TGTGCCAGCAGCCCTCGGACTAGCTTTAACGAGCAGTTCTTC
D: TRBD2
size: -
V: TRBV7-9
J: TRBJ2-1

CDR3: CASSLNRGEKLFF
DNA: TGCGCCAGCAGTCTCAACCGGGGGGAAAAACTGTTTTTT
D: -
size: -
V: TRBV5-1
J: TRBJ1-4

CDR3: CASSYGTSGSYEQYF
DNA: TGTGCCAGCAGCTACGGGACTAGCGGGAGTTACGAGCAGTACTTC
D: TRBD2
size: once
V: TRBV7-9
J: TRBJ2-7

CDR3: CASRIPGGSQETQYF
DNA: TGTGCCAGCAGGATCCCAGGGGGATCTCAAGAGACCCAGTACTTC
D: TRBD1
size: -
V: TRBV28
J: TRBJ2-5

CDR3: CASTTDYEQYF
DNA: TGTGCCAGCACCACAGACTACGAGCAGTACTTC
D: -
size: -
V: TRBV5-8
J: TRBJ2-7

CDR3: CASSPYGQGTTYEQYF
DNA: TGTGCCAGCTCACCTTACGGACAGGGGACAACCTACGAGCAGTACTTC
D: TRBD1
size: -
V: TRBV18
J: TRBJ2-7

CDR3: CASSLLISATGQFF
DNA: TGCGCCAGCAGCTTGTTGATTTCTGCGACAGGGCAGTTCTTC
D: -
size: -
V: TRBV5-1
J: TRBJ2-1

CDR3: CASTQRTFHTASKEQFF
DNA: TGTGCCAGCACCCAAAGGACTTTTCACACCGCTTCAAAGGAGCAGTTCTTC
D: -
size: -
V: TRBV28
J: TRBJ2-1

CDR3: CASSSPDRGNEKLFF
DNA: TGTGCCAGCAGCTCCCCGGACAGGGGAAATGAAAAACTGTTTTTT
D: TRBD1
size: -
V: TRBV3-1/TRBV3-2
J: TRBJ1-4

CDR3: CASSLGQKETQYF
DNA: TGTGCCAGCTCACTGGGACAAAAAGAGACCCAGTACTTC
D: -
size: -
V: TRBV18
J: TRBJ2-5

CDR3: CASSASSYNSPLHF
DNA: TGTGCCAGTAGTGCGAGCTCCTATAATTCACCCCTCCACTTT
D: -
size: -
V: TRBV19
J: TRBJ1-6

CDR3: CATRGAATYEQYF
DNA: TGTGCCACCCGGGGGGCGGCTACCTACGAGCAGTACTTC
D: -
size: -
V: TRBV28
J: TRBJ2-7

CDR3: CAWAQSPNTEAFF
DNA: TGTGCCTGGGCCCAGTCCCCGAACACTGAAGCTTTCTTT
D: -
size: -
V: TRBV30
J: TRBJ1-1

CDR3: CATSRSAGGGNTIYF
DNA: TGTGCCACCAGCAGATCCGCGGGAGGCGGAAACACCATATATTTT
D: -
size: few
V: TRBV15
J: TRBJ1-3

CDR3: CASSPYPTGDGYTF
DNA: TGTGCCAGCAGTCCATACCCGACAGGGGATGGCTACACCTTC
D: TRBD1
size: once
V: TRBV27
J: TRBJ1-2

CDR3: CASSKDTGTGAHEQFF
DNA: TGTGCCAGCAGCAAAGACACCGGGACAGGGGCCCATGAGCAGTTCTTC
D: TRBD1
size: -
V: TRBV13
J: TRBJ2-1

CDR3: CASGQGHGYTF
DNA: TGTGCCAGCGGACAGGGCCATGGCTACACCTTC
D: TRBD1
size: -
V: TRBV14
J: TRBJ1-2

CDR3: CASSQATLAGVGEQYF
DNA: TGCGCCAGCAGCCAAGCAACACTAGCGGGAGTAGGCGAGCAGTACTTC
D: TRBD2
size: once
V: TRBV4-3
J: TRBJ2-7

CDR3: CATSRVRGGNQPQHF
DNA: TGTGCCACCAGCAGAGTTAGGGGTGGCAATCAGCCCCAGCATTTT
D: -
size: -
V: TRBV15
J: TRBJ1-5

CDR3: CASRQDRDSNYGYTF
DNA: TGTGCCAGCAGACAGGACAGGGATAGTAACTATGGCTACACCTTC
D: TRBD1
size: once
V: TRBV7-2
J: TRBJ1-2

CDR3: CASRVRSTDTQYF
DNA: TGTGCCAGCAGGGTGAGGAGCACAGATACGCAGTATTTT
D: -
size: -
V: TRBV2
J: TRBJ2-3

CDR3: CASSPTGAGANVLTF
DNA: TGTGCCAGCAGCCCCACAGGGGCTGGGGCCAACGTCCTGACTTTC
D: TRBD1
size: -
V: TRBV6-5
J: TRBJ2-6

CDR3: CASSSDIEQPQHF
DNA: TGTGCCAGCTCATCTGACATTGAACAGCCCCAGCATTTT
D: -
size: once
V: TRBV18
J: TRBJ1-5

CDR3: CASSLSAGLQYF
DNA: TGTGCCAGCAGTTTATCGGCGGGCCTGCAGTACTTC
D: -
size: -
V: TRBV28
J: TRBJ2-7

CDR3: CASSLVGRQETQYF
DNA: TGTGCCAGCAGCTTAGTTGGCAGACAAGAGACCCAGTACTTC
D: -
size: -
V: TRBV7-2
J: TRBJ2-5

CDR3: CASGASGISDTGELFF
DNA: TGTGCCAGCGGGGCTAGCGGGATTTCGGACACCGGGGAGCTGTTTTTT
D: TRBD2
size: once
V: TRBV28
J: TRBJ2-2

CDR3: CASSFAGDTEAFF
DNA: TGTGCCAGCAGTTTTGCGGGGGACACTGAAGCTTTCTTT
D: -
size: once
V: TRBV28
J: TRBJ1-1

CDR3: CATSDGGRGAWGETQYF
DNA: TGTGCCACCAGTGATGGAGGCCGCGGGGCGTGGGGGGAGACCCAGTACTTC
D: -
size: -
V: TRBV24-1
J: TRBJ2-5

CDR3: CASSLGGTYNEQFF
DNA: TGTGCCAGCAGCTTAGGCGGTACCTACAATGAGCAGTTCTTC
D: -
size: -
V: TRBV11-2
J: TRBJ2-1

CDR3: CASSFSGQQNEKLFF
DNA: TGTGCCAGCAGCTTTTCGGGACAGCAGAATGAAAAACTGTTTTTT
D: TRBD1
size: -
V: TRBV5-4
J: TRBJ1-4

CDR3: CASSPFWGGTYEQYF
DNA: TGTGCCAGCAGCCCGTTCTGGGGGGGTACCTACGAGCAGTACTTC
D: TRBD2
size: -
V: TRBV7-6
J: TRBJ2-7

CDR3: CASSSRDRDELFF
DNA: TGTGCCAGCAGCTCAAGAGACAGGGATGAACTGTTTTTT
D: TRBD1
size: -
V: TRBV7-2
J: TRBJ1-4

CDR3: CASSLVGQGTYEQYF
DNA: TGTGCCAGCAGCTTAGTTGGACAGGGGACTTACGAGCAGTACTTC
D: TRBD1
size: -
V: TRBV13
J: TRBJ2-7

CDR3: CASSSQGVPDTQYF
DNA: TGTGCCAGCAGTTCGCAGGGGGTCCCAGATACGCAGTATTTT
D: TRBD1
size: -
V: TRBV6-5
J: TRBJ2-3

CDR3: CASSPGSGMPYGYTF
DNA: TGTGCCAGCAGCCCAGGGTCGGGCATGCCTTATGGCTACACCTTC
D: -
size: -
V: TRBV7-2
J: TRBJ1-2

CDR3: CASSPDTVNEKLFF
DNA: TGTGCCAGCAGCCCTGACACGGTTAATGAAAAACTGTTTTTT
D: -
size: -
V: TRBV7-2
J: TRBJ1-4

CDR3: CASSGQFDTEAFF
DNA: TGTGCCAGCAGTGGGCAGTTTGACACTGAAGCTTTCTTT
D: -
size: -
V: TRBV25-1
J: TRBJ1-1

CDR3: CASSLAFTTVGNTIYF
DNA: TGTGCCAGCAGCTTAGCGTTTACGACAGTCGGAAACACCATATATTTT
D: -
size: -
V: TRBV7-2
J: TRBJ1-3